This entry lists 32 T cell receptor beta chains sequenced from one sample in a study of cytomegalovirus exposure and HLA in healthy donors. Amplification used 60 Vbeta primers and 13 Jbeta primers. TCRdb's table, derived via immunoSEQ multiplex PCR, lists solely in-frame clones and lacks some. In the table there are around 220,000 clones, about 79% of which are singletons. The sample was PBMCs. The receptors come from a man aged 18 to 30 in good health and CMV-seronegative.

This chain uses TRBV28 with TRBJ1-2, with TRBD1 matching over 9 bases. The CDR3 is 15 residues long. CDR1 and CDR2 (germline): MDHEN, SYDVKM. With V trimmed by 3 bases and J by 6 bases, 8 bases remained unmatched. The CDR3 bases are TGTGCCAGCAGTTTGCCCGGGACAGGGTACGATGGCTACACCTTC. It encodes CASSLPGTGYDGYTF.

CDR3 sequence (DNA): TGTGCCAGCAGTCCGGGACTAGCGGGGGTACAAGAGACCCAGTACTTC. It yields the protein CASSPGLAGVQETQYF. The rearrangement links TRBV27 to TRBJ2-5; 14 nucleotides agree with TRBD2. Trimming removed 5 bases from V and 2 bases from J; junction bases left unmatched: 4. Germline V gene data show CDR1 as MNHEY and CDR2 as SMNVEV (reference sequence). This CDR3 has 16 amino acids.

V usage is TRBV19 and J usage is TRBJ2-3; D gene unclear. V lost 3 bases and J 0 bases, leaving 10 bases between the germline ends. CDR3 length: 15 amino acids. Germline V lookup: CDR1 LNHDA, CDR2 SQIVND (reference sequence). The CDR3 nucleotides read TGTGCCAGTAGTATTGACACCCCGAGCACAGATACGCAGTATTTT. Protein: CASSIDTPSTDTQYF.

The chain employs TRBV7-9 and TRBJ1-5, with TRBD1 matching 7 bases. Germline trimming cut 5 bases from V and 0 bases from J; bases unmatched to any gene: 7. Germline V gene sequence: CDR1 SEHNR, CDR2 FQNEAQ (reference sequence). The CDR3 is 16 residues long. The CDR3 nucleotides read TGTGCCAGCAGCCGAATACAGGGGCCTAGCAATCAGCCCCAGCATTTT. It is translated as CASSRIQGPSNQPQHF.

The V call is TRBV7-8, the J call TRBJ1-1; the match to TRBD1 covers 9 bases. J gave up 2 bases and V 3 bases, and 10 bases lay outside the gene matches. Germline CDR1 SGHVS, CDR2 FQNEAQ. The CDR3 totals 17 residues. CDR3 nucleotides: TGTGCCAGCAGCTTTCGAGGGGGACAGGGTTTCAACACTGAAGCTTTCTTT. It is translated as CASSFRGGQGFNTEAFF.

In its sample, this clone was seen a few times. The chain recombines TRBV4-3 with TRBJ2-6, with 8 bases aligning to TRBD1. The CDR3 covers 19 residues. Per the germline V gene, CDR1 is LGHNA and CDR2 is YSLEER. V was clipped by 0 bases and J by 2 bases; unmatched bases: 9. Here the CDR3 DNA reads TGCGCCAGCAGCCAAGATCGAAGGCAGGGGGCACCTGGGGCCAACGTCCTGACTTTC. Its protein product is CASSQDRRQGAPGANVLTF.

The V and J genes are TRBV27 and TRBJ1-1; no clear D gene. The CDR3 spans 14 residues. V was clipped by 3 bases and J by 3 bases, with 11 bases between them. Germline CDR1 and CDR2: MNHEY and SMNVEV (reference sequence). DNA of the CDR3: TGTGCCAGCAGTTTTCTTACGTCGGACACTGAAGCTTTCTTT. It specifies CASSFLTSDTEAFF.

The chain uses TRBV30 and TRBJ1-3; D unclear. Germline-derived CDR1 and CDR2 are GTSNPN and SVGIG (reference sequence). The CDR3 is 12 residues long. V lost 5 bases and J lost 0, with 5 bases in between. This CDR3 is CAWGVSGNTIYF. CDR3 bases: TGTGCCTGGGGAGTCTCTGGAAACACCATATATTTT.

The chain joins TRBV6-1 to TRBJ2-1; 8 nucleotides match TRBD2. The CDR3 contains 13 residues. CDR1 MNHNS and CDR2 SASEGT come from the germline V gene. The V segment lost 7 bases and the J segment 7 bases; nucleotides outside the gene matches: 6. The CDR3 nucleotides are TGTGCCAGCATTTTGAGCGGGAGTAATGAGCAGTTCTTC. Translating gives CASILSGSNEQFF.

This chain joins TRBV4-3 and TRBJ2-3; D not certain. V gave up 1 base and J gave up 5 bases, with 7 bases separating them. Germline assignment: CDR1 LGHNA and CDR2 YSLEER. The CDR3 totals 13 residues. The CDR3 loop reads CASSQGGGDTQYF. For the CDR3, the DNA is TGCGCCAGCAGCCAAGGTGGCGGAGATACGCAGTATTTT.

The V call is TRBV5-6, the J call TRBJ2-3, with a possible D match to TRBD1 (5 bases). Trimming took 5 bases from V and 2 from J, leaving 15 bases between them. The CDR3 totals 15 residues. Per the germline V gene, CDR1 is SGHDT and CDR2 is YYEEEE. The CDR3 reads CASRSGDRLTDTQYF. In nucleotides, the CDR3 is TGTGCCAGCAGGTCCGGAGACAGACTCACAGATACGCAGTATTTT.

The gene calls are TRBV5-6 and TRBJ2-5, with no clear D. The DNA matches TRBJ2-7 better at its end, which makes the J call doubtful. CDR1 and CDR2 (germline): SGHDT, YYEEEE. The CDR3 spans 11 residues. The CDR3 sequence is CASSLGYEQYF. In nucleotides, the CDR3 is TGTGCCAGCAGCTTGGGGTACGAGCAGTACTTC.

The rearrangement uses TRBV7-9 and TRBJ2-1, with D hard to call. The V end was cut by 5 bases, the J end by 9 bases, with 20 bases between. The CDR3 sequence is 15 residues long. Germline values: CDR1 SEHNR, CDR2 FQNEAQ (reference sequence). The CDR3 loop is CASSPPWAPDFEQFF. The CDR3 DNA reads as TGTGCCAGCAGCCCCCCCTGGGCCCCAGATTTTGAGCAGTTCTTC.

This clone was recorded once. The J gene is TRBJ1-2, the V gene TRBV6-5; no definite D call. The CDR3 contains 16 residues. The V and J ends lost 0 bases and 2 bases respectively, with 13 bases between them. From germline, CDR1 is MNHEY and CDR2 SVGAGI. Here the CDR3 reads CASSYSTTALNYGYTF. The DNA of the CDR3 is TGTGCCAGCAGTTACTCGACCACCGCACTAAACTATGGCTACACCTTC.

The chain is built from TRBV11-2 and TRBJ2-5, with 8 positions matching TRBD1. Germline CDR1 SGHAT, CDR2 FQNNGV. This CDR3 is built from 16 residues. The ends lost 5 bases at V and 2 bases at J; junction bases unmatched: 10. The CDR3 nucleotides read TGTGCCAGCAGCCCGCGGACAGGGCTCACTCAAGAGACCCAGTACTTC. Amino acid sequence: CASSPRTGLTQETQYF.

This clone was seen more than once but under ten times. The chain couples TRBV7-2 to TRBJ2-7; TRBD2 agrees at 9 bases. The CDR3 is 13 residues long. The germline V gene has CDR1 SGHTA and CDR2 FQGNSA. Trimming took 8 bases from V and 7 from J; bases not matched to a gene: 9. In DNA, the CDR3 is TGTGCCAGCTCCGGGGAGCTAGCGGGAGAGCAGTACTTC. Its protein product is CASSGELAGEQYF.

Only a few counts were recorded for this clone. This chain uses TRBV7-8 with TRBJ1-2, with 8 bases that match TRBD1. In germline, CDR1 is SGHVS, CDR2 FQNEAQ. The J segment lost 7 bases and the V segment lost 5 bases, leaving 15 bases of the junction unmatched. The CDR3 has 16 amino acids. The DNA of the CDR3 is TGTGCCAGCAGCCCATCTTCGGGGCAGGGGGCATCTGGCTACACCTTC. Encoded protein: CASSPSSGQGASGYTF.

This clone was counted once. The chain recombines TRBV6-4 with TRBJ2-1; TRBD2 agrees at 12 bases. CDR3 length: 16 residues. CDR1 MRHNA and CDR2 SNTAGT come from the germline V gene. The junction had 2 bases not matched to a gene; V was cut back by 2 bases and J by 3 bases. CDR3 region: CASSDLAGGDYNEQFF. In DNA form, the CDR3 reads TGTGCCAGCAGTGACCTAGCGGGAGGGGACTACAATGAGCAGTTCTTC.

The chain has TRBV11-3 and TRBJ2-3; 9 nucleotides agree with TRBD1. Trimming at V came to 5 bases and at J to 12 bases, leaving 18 bases not matched to a gene. The CDR3 contains 16 residues. Germline CDR1 and CDR2: SGHNT and YENEEA. CDR3 nucleotides: TGTGCCAGCAGCATACGAACAGGGGGCGAGGGCCATTCACAGTATTTT. This codes for CASSIRTGGEGHSQYF.

Turning to this clone: Mismatch with germline at one junction end may stem from a read error. The chain's CDR3 is CSSSSNPAFLTF. Here the CDR3 DNA reads TGTTCCAGCAGCTCGAACCCAGCGTTTCTCACCTTC. The chain couples TRBV7-9 to TRBJ2-7; D unresolved. The CDR3 has 12 amino acids. The germline gives CDR1 SEHNR, CDR2 FQNEAQ (reference sequence). Looking up the rest from reference TRBV7-9 and TRBJ2-7 gives the full variable domain: DTGVSQNPRHKITKRGQNVTFRCDPISEHNRLYWYRQTLGQGPEFLTYFQNEAQLEKSRLLSDRFSAERPKGSFSTLEIQRTEQGDSAMYLCSSSSNPAFLTFGPGTRLTVT.

The gene calls are TRBV6-1 and TRBJ1-2; no firm D call. This CDR3 contains 12 residues. V lost 5 bases and J lost 4, with 8 bases in between. Germline V gene data show CDR1 as MNHNS and CDR2 as SASEGT. The CDR3 DNA is TGTGCCAGCAGTATACGGAGCTATGGCTACACCTTC. This translates into CASSIRSYGYTF.

This rearrangement joins TRBV28 to TRBJ2-7; a weak D match, TRBD1 (6 bases). The V and J ends lost 3 bases and 3 bases respectively, with 12 bases between them. The CDR3 runs 14 residues. Germline V gene data show CDR1 as MDHEN and CDR2 as SYDVKM. The CDR3 here is CASSLGAFVYEQYF. Here the CDR3 DNA reads TGTGCCAGCAGTTTGGGGGCATTTGTCTACGAGCAGTACTTC.

The chain employs TRBV28 and TRBJ1-5; the D is unclear. Germline CDR1 reads MDHEN; CDR2 reads SYDVKM. This CDR3 comprises 12 residues. Trimming took 2 bases from V and 9 from J, leaving 8 bases between them. CDR3 coding DNA: TGTGCCAGCAGTTTACTGTCGCGGCCCCAGCATTTT. This codes for CASSLLSRPQHF.

The chain links TRBV4-3 to TRBJ2-1; D perhaps matches TRBD1 (5 bases). Germline lookup yields CDR1 LGHNA and CDR2 YSLEER. V lost 4 bases to trimming and J lost 5 bases, with 12 bases between them. This CDR3 is 14 amino acids long. The chain's CDR3 is CASSLEWGDNEQFF. The CDR3 nucleotides read TGCGCCAGCAGCCTAGAATGGGGCGACAATGAGCAGTTCTTC.

V and J are TRBV4-3 and TRBJ1-1; 8 bases line up with TRBD1. Per the germline V gene, CDR1 is LGHNA and CDR2 is YSLEER. J lost 1 base, V lost 0 bases, and 4 bases had no gene match. The length of the CDR3 is 16 residues. The CDR3 loop reads CASSQDGGQGNTEAFF. The CDR3 DNA reads TGCGCCAGCAGCCAAGATGGCGGACAGGGGAACACTGAAGCTTTCTTT.

This chain links TRBV2 with TRBJ2-7; TRBD2 agrees at 8 bases. The V gene end was trimmed by 4 bases and the J gene end by 4 bases; junction bases not matched to a gene: 6. Germline CDR1 and CDR2: SNHLY and FYNNEI. The CDR3 is 14 amino acids. CDR3: CASSGRGVAYEQYF. DNA of the CDR3: TGTGCCAGCAGTGGGCGGGGGGTGGCTTACGAGCAGTACTTC.

This chain uses TRBV9 with TRBJ2-3, with D possibly matching TRBD2 (6 bases). Germline-derived CDR1 and CDR2 are SGDLS and YYNGEE. V lost 4 bases to trimming and J lost 2 bases, with 20 bases between them. CDR3 size: 17 residues. The CDR3 DNA is TGTGCCAGCAGCCGCCAGGAGGGCAGAACAACCACAGATACGCAGTATTTT. It encodes CASSRQEGRTTTDTQYF.

The chain employs TRBV18 and TRBJ2-2; no definite D call. The CDR3 runs 14 residues. Germline assignment: CDR1 KGHSH and CDR2 LQKENI. Trimming cost V 0 bases and J 6 bases, with 8 bases left between them. In DNA form, the CDR3 reads TGTGCCAGCTCACCACCACTCGGAGCCGGGGAGCTGTTTTTT. Its protein is CASSPPLGAGELFF.

This chain connects TRBV19 to TRBJ1-2, with 9 bases matching TRBD1. There are 16 residues in the CDR3. Germline CDR1 LNHDA, CDR2 SQIVND (reference sequence). The V and J ends lost 4 bases and 5 bases, in that order; junction bases with no gene match: 11. This chain's CDR3 is CASSTLQGARSYGYTF. CDR3 nucleotides: TGTGCCAGTAGTACCCTACAGGGGGCAAGATCTTATGGCTACACCTTC.

The chain carries TRBV6-5 and TRBJ1-2, with D maybe TRBD1 (5 bases). CDR1 and CDR2 (germline): MNHEY, SVGAGI. This CDR3 has 14 amino acids. V was shortened by 4 bases and J by 10 bases, with 19 bases between the two germline ends. This CDR3 is CASSWDGGIFDYTF. The CDR3 nucleotides are TGTGCCAGCAGTTGGGACGGGGGGATCTTCGACTACACCTTC.

The chain uses TRBV11-3 and TRBJ2-7, with D possibly matching TRBD1 (5 bases). The CDR3 has 13 residues. Germline V gene data show CDR1 as SGHNT and CDR2 as YENEEA. V was shortened by 1 base and J by 3 bases, with 7 bases between the two germline ends. CDR3 in DNA: TGTGCCAGCAGCTTAGGACAGCTCTACGAGCAGTACTTC. Translated: CASSLGQLYEQYF. The full variable domain, with the rest looked up from reference TRBV11-3 and TRBJ2-7, is EAGVVQSPRYKIIEKKQPVAFWCNPISGHNTLYWYLQNLGQGPELLIRYENEEAVDDSQLPKDRFSAERLKGVDSTLKIQPAELGDSAVYLCASSLGQLYEQYFGPGTRLTVT.

V usage is TRBV6-4 and J usage is TRBJ1-4; D is perhaps TRBD1 (6 bases). V lost 2 bases to trimming and J lost 5 bases, with 18 bases between them. The CDR3 sequence is 17 residues long. CDR1 MRHNA and CDR2 SNTAGT come from the germline V gene. The CDR3: CASSDQRYRAFNEKLFF. CDR3 bases: TGTGCCAGCAGTGACCAGAGGTACAGGGCCTTCAATGAAAAACTGTTTTTT.